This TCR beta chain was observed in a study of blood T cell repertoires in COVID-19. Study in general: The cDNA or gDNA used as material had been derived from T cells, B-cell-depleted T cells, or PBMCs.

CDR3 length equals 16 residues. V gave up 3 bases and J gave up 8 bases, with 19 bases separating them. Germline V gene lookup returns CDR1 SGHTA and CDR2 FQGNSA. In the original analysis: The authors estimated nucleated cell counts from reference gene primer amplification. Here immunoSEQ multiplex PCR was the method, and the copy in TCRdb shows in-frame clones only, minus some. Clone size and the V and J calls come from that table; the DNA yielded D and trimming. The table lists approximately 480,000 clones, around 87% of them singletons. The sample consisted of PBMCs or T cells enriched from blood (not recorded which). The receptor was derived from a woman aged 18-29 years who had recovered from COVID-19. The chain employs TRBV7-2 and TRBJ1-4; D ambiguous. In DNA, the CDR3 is TGTGCCAGCAGCTTCGTTGGAGGAGCAGAGAGCGAAAAACTGTTTTTT. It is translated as CASSFVGGAESEKLFF.